The clone carrying this TCR beta chain was detected a few times. These data are taken from a study of cytomegalovirus exposure and HLA in healthy donors. This CDR3 region has 13 residues. V lost 3 bases to trimming and J lost 4 bases; unmatched junction nucleotides: 5. Germline CDR1 is GTSNPN and CDR2 is SVGIG (reference sequence). Data came from immunoSEQ multiplex PCR; TCRdb stores just in-frame clones and leaves some out. Seen here are 200,000 or so clones, approximately 82% observed once, and the top ten hold around an eighth. Material for sequencing was PBMCs. The rearrangement links TRBV30 to TRBJ1-2; 7 bases are shared with TRBD1. The receptor's source is a woman aged 25 to 39 in good health and CMV-seropositive. The CDR3 protein is CAWSRDRTYGYTF. As DNA, the CDR3 is TGTGCCTGGAGCCGGGACAGAACCTATGGCTACACCTTC.